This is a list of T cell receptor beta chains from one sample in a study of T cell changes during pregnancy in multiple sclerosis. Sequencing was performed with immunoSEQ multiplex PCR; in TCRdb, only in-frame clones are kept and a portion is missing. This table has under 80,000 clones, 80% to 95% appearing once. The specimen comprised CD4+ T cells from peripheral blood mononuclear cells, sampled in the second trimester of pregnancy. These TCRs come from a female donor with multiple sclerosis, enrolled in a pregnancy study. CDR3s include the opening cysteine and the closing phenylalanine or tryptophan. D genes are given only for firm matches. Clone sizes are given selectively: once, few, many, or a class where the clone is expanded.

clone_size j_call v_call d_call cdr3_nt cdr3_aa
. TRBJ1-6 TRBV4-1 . TGCGCCAGCAGCCAAGACTCAGATAATTCACCCCTCCACTTT CASSQDSDNSPLHF
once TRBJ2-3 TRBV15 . TGTGCCACCTCACCGAACGGGGGAGATACGCAGTATTTT CATSPNGGDTQYF
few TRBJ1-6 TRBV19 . TGTGCCAGTAGTATCAACAGGGTCCCATCACCCCTCCACTTT CASSINRVPSPLHF
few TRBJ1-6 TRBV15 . TGTGCCACCAGCAGAGACGAGAATTCACCCCTCCACTTT CATSRDENSPLHF
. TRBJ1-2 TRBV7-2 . TGTGCCAGCAGCTTAGCAACCGGGACACCCTATGGCTACACCTTC CASSLATGTPYGYTF
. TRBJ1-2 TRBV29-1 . TGCAGCGTTACGAACAGGGCTAACTATGGCTACACCTTC CSVTNRANYGYTF
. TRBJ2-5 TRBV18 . TGTGCCAGCTCATCCATTTCGTCGGGTCAAGAGACCCAGTACTTC CASSSISSGQETQYF
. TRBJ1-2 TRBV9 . TGTGCCAGCAGCGTAGTAACTAACTATGGCTACACCTTC CASSVVTNYGYTF
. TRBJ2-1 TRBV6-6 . TGTGCCGGCCGGGATTCAGGTAAAGGGAGTGAGCAGTTCTTC CAGRDSGKGSEQFF
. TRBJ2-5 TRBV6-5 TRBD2 TGTGCCAGCAGTTACGTGGGGGGGATTGTCCAGTACTTC CASSYVGGIVQYF
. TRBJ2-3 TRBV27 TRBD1 TGTGCCAGCAGTTCCCGCCGAGGACAGGGGGACTCAGATACGCAGTATTTT CASSSRRGQGDSDTQYF
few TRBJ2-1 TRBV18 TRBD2 TGTGCCAGCTCACCACCGAGACTAGCGGGAGCCAACAATGAGCAGTTCTTC CASSPPRLAGANNEQFF
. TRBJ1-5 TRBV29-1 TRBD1 TGCAGCGTTGGGACAGGGGGCGATCAGCCCCAGCATTTT CSVGTGGDQPQHF
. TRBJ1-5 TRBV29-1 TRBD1 TGCAGCCTCTCGGACAGGGCTGGACCCCAACATTTT CSLSDRAGPQHF
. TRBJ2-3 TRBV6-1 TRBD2 TGTGCCAGCGGAGCGGGAGTTGGGGCAGATACGCAGTATTTT CASGAGVGADTQYF
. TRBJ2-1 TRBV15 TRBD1 TGTGCCGCCCAGGGGGCGGACTACAATGAGCAGTTCTTC CAAQGADYNEQFF
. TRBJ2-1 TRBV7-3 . TGTGCCAGCAGCTTATCAGGCGTTGAGCAGTTCTTC CASSLSGVEQFF
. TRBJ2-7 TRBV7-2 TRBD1 TGTGCCAGCAGTGAAACAGGGGGGCCCTACGAGCAGTACTTC CASSETGGPYEQYF
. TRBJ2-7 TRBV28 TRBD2 TGTGCCAGCAGTCTTAGCGGGATACCCGAGCAGTACTTC CASSLSGIPEQYF
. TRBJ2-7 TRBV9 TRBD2 TGTGCCAGCAGCGTAGGGGCTAGCGGGAGTTCCGAGCAGTACTTC CASSVGASGSSEQYF
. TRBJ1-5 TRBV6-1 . TGTGCCAGCAGTGTGCCGGGCAATCAGCCCCAGCATTTT CASSVPGNQPQHF
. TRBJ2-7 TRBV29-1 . TGCAGCGTAAGGTATGGAGCGCACGAGCAGTACTTC CSVRYGAHEQYF
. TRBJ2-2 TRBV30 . TGTGCCTGGAGTGTGCCGAGAGTTCCAGGGGAGCTGTTTTTT CAWSVPRVPGELFF
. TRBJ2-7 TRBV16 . TGTGCCAGCAGCCAATCCTCCATGAGCGGAGCCTCCTACGAGCAGTACTTC CASSQSSMSGASYEQYF
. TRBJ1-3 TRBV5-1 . TGCGCCAGCTCTGTCGGGGGGTCTGGAAACACCATATATTTT CASSVGGSGNTIYF
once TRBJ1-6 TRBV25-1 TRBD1 TGTGCCAGCAGTGCGCGGACAGGGGATAATTCACCCCTCCACTTT CASSARTGDNSPLHF
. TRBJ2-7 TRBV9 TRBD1 TGTGCCAGCAGCGGCGGCCAGGGACAGCGAAGCTCCTACGAGCAGTACTTC CASSGGQGQRSSYEQYF
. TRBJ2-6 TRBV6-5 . TGTGCCAGCAACCGAGTAGGGGCCAACGTCCTGACTTTC CASNRVGANVLTF
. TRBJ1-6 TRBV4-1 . TGCGCCAGCAGCCAAGCTAGGGGGGGTGATTCACCCCTCCACTTT CASSQARGGDSPLHF
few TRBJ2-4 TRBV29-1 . TGCAGCGTCAGGACAGGAGGGAAAAACATTCAGTACTTC CSVRTGGKNIQYF
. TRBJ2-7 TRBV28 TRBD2 TGTGCCAGCAAAACGGGACTAGCGGGAGGCCTAACCTACGAGCAGTACTTC CASKTGLAGGLTYEQYF
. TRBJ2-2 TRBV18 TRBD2 TGTGCCAGCTCACCACCGGCAGGGAGGGACACCGGGGAGCTGTTTTTT CASSPPAGRDTGELFF
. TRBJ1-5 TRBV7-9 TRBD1 TGTGCCAGCAGCAAAACAGGGGGCATCTATCAGCCCCAGCATTTT CASSKTGGIYQPQHF
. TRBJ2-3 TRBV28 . TGTGCCAGCAGCACAAGTCACACAGATACGCAGTATTTT CASSTSHTDTQYF
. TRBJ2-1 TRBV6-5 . TGTGCCAGCAGTCGTGGACTCTACAATGAGCAGTTCTTC CASSRGLYNEQFF
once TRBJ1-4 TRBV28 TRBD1 TGTGCCAGCAGTCCCCCGCAACAGGGGGAAAAACTGTTTTTT CASSPPQQGEKLFF
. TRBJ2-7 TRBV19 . TGTGCCAGTAGTGAGGGAGGAGTAAGCTTCTACGAGCAGTACTTC CASSEGGVSFYEQYF
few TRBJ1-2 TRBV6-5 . TGTGCCAGCAGGCCAGTCGACTCGAGGGGCTACACCTTC CASRPVDSRGYTF
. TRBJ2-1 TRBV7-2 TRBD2 TGTGCCAGCAGCCCCCGTTTCTCCGGGCTAGCGGAAGCCAATGAGCAGTTCTTC CASSPRFSGLAEANEQFF
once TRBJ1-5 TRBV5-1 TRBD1 TGCGCCAGCAGCGGACAGGTCAATCAGCCCCAGCATTTT CASSGQVNQPQHF
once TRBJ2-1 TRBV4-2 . TGTGCCAGCAGCCAAGCCAACTCTGGGCGCTACAATGAGCAGTTCTTC CASSQANSGRYNEQFF
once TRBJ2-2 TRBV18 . TGTGCCAGCTCACCGAGGGAGGTCAGGGCCGGGGAGCTGTTTTTT CASSPREVRAGELFF
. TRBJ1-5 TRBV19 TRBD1 TGTGCCAGTATTATAGACAGGGGTCTCAATCAGCCCCAGCATTTT CASIIDRGLNQPQHF
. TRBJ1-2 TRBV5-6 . TGTGCCAGCAGCTTGGTGGGAGGCTCCGCCGAATTTCCATATTATGGCTACACCTTC CASSLVGGSAEFPYYGYTF
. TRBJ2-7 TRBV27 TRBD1 TGTGCCAGCAGTTTAGAGAGGGGGCGAAGGGAGCAGTACTTC CASSLERGRREQYF
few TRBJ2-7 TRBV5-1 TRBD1 TGCGCCAGCTCTGGGACAGGGGTGGCTAGGCAGTACTTC CASSGTGVARQYF
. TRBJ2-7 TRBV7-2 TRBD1 TGTGCCAGCGGACAGGGCTACGAGCAGTACTTC CASGQGYEQYF
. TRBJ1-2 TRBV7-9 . TGTGCCAGCAGCTTAGCTCAGGGGCACTATGGCTACACCTTC CASSLAQGHYGYTF
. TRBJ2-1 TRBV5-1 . TGCGCCAGCAGCTTGGAACGGAGCTCCTACAATGAGCAGTTCTTC CASSLERSSYNEQFF
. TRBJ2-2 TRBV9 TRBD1 TGTGCCAGCAGCGGCACAGGGGGGTTGTACACCGGGGAGCTGTTTTTT CASSGTGGLYTGELFF
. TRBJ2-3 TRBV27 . TGTGCCAGCAGTTTATCAGAGTCCAGCACAGATACGCAGTATTTT CASSLSESSTDTQYF
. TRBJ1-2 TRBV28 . TGTGCCACCAAGAAATTACAGGGCATCTATGGCTACACCTTC CATKKLQGIYGYTF
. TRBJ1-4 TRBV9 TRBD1 TGTGCCAGCAGCGTGGGACAGACTGCAACTAATGAAAAACTGTTTTTT CASSVGQTATNEKLFF
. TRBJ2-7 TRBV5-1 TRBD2 TGCGCCAGCAGCTTAGGGACTAGCGAACACTACGAGCAGTACTTC CASSLGTSEHYEQYF